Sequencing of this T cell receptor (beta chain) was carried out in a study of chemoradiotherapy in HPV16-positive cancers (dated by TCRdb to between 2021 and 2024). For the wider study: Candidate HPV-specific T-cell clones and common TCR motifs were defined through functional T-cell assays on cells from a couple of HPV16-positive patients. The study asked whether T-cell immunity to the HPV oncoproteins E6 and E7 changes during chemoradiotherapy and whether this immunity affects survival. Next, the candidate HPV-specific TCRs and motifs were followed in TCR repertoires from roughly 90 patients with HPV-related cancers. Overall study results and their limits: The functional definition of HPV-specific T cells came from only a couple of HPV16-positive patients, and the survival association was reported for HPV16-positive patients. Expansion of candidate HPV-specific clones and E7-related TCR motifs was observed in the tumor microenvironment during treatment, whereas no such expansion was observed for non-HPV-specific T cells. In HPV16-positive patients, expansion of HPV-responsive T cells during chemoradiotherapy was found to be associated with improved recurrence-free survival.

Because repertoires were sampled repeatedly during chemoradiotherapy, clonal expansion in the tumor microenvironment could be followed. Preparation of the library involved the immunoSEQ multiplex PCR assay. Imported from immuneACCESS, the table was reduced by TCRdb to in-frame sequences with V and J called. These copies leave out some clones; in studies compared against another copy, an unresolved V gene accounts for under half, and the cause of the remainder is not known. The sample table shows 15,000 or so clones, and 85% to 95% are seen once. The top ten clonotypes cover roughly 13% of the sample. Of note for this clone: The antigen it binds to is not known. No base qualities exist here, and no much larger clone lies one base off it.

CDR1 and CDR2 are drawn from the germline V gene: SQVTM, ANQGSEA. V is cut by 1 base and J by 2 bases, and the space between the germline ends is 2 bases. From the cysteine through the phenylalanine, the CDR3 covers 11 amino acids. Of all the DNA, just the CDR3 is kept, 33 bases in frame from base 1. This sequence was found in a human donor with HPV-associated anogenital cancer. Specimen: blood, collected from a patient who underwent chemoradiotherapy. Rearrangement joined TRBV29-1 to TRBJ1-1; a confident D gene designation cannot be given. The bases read TGCAGCGTTGAAGGTAACACTGAAGCTTTCTTT. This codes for CSVEGNTEAFF.